This record concerns one T cell receptor (beta chain) sequence. Its binding antigen is unknown. Base qualities were left out, and no much larger clone turns up one base away. The trial excluded patients who had a history of autoimmune disease or who were on systemic immunosuppression. In every dose cohort, peripheral blood was drawn for TCR sequencing at baseline, cycle 4 day 1, and cycle 7 day 1. The samples were drawn from a first-in-human, open-label, multicenter phase I dose-escalation trial of ivuxolimab. Adults with locally advanced or metastatic melanoma, renal cell carcinoma, hepatocellular carcinoma or head and neck squamous cell carcinoma were enrolled in the trial. CD4+ and CD8+ T cells were sorted separately from peripheral blood before TCR sequencing. The data stem from a study of OX40 agonist ivuxolimab in advanced cancers. For the wider study: Ivuxolimab was a fully human IgG2 agonistic monoclonal antibody targeting the costimulatory receptor OX40 (CD134). Of the roughly 51 patients in dose escalation, 19 had hepatocellular carcinoma, some 15 had melanoma, 9 had renal cell carcinoma and 9 had head and neck cancer. Prior anti-PD-1, anti-PD-L1 or anti-CTLA-4 therapy was permitted, and checkpoint inhibitors had been received by about two fifths of dose-escalation patients. Three dose-escalation patients achieved partial responses, one with hepatocellular carcinoma and two with cutaneous melanoma. The point of sequencing TCRbeta in the periphery was to test whether ivuxolimab changed TCR sequence diversity and drove clonal T-cell expansion. The paper covers the monotherapy dose-escalation part of the phase I ivuxolimab trial, which included N ≈ 50 patients. Intravenous ivuxolimab was administered to patients every 2 weeks at six dose levels: 0.01, 0.1, 0.3, 1.5, 3 and 10 mg/kg. In the dose-escalation cohort, 70% to 85% of patients were male, and the mean age was about 55 years, with a range of 23 to 79.

Genomic DNA was isolated from the sorted cells so that the TCRbeta CDR3 region could be sequenced. The immunoSEQ Assay was used for sequencing of TCRbeta CDR3 regions. TCRdb re-hosts the immuneACCESS table, in-frame sequences only. Its copies lack some clones; in the studies checked, an unresolved V gene accounts for under half of them, and the cause for the rest is not known. This sample lists fewer than 65,000 clones; more than 80% were detected once. Under 2.5% of the sample comes from the top ten. The research as a whole found: After ivuxolimab, more expanded clones were found on average in CD8+ T cells than in CD4+ T cells. In partial responders in the 0.1-3.0 mg/kg groups, normalized peripheral clonal expansion was found to be among the lowest, especially among CD8+ T cells. At doses of 0.1 to 3.0 mg/kg, clonal expansion of both CD4+ and CD8+ blood T cells was observed from baseline to week 6. Which antigens the clonally expanded peripheral T cells were specific for was not determined. Low levels of normalized T-cell clonal expansion were also seen in some patients who did not respond.

Reading from cysteine to phenylalanine, the CDR3 counts 15 amino acids. Just CDR3 DNA is preserved here, 45 bases in frame from base 1. Reading the germline V gene gives CDR1 MNHEY and CDR2 SVGAGI. The junction shows trimming of 2 bases on V and 9 bases on J, and the gene matches do not reach 6 bases of it. The specimen comprised CD4+ or CD8+ T cells sorted from blood, sampled in a trial of the OX40 agonist ivuxolimab. The receptor was derived from an adult with an advanced solid tumor such as melanoma, head and neck, liver or kidney cancer. In this chain, TRBV6-5 is recombined with TRBJ1-6; TRBD1 lines up with 8 middle nucleotides. The nucleotide sequence reads as follows: TGTGCCAGCAGTTACGTTGTGACAGGGGCTTCACCCCTCCACTTT. Translated, it reads CASSYVVTGASPLHF.